The 14 T cell receptor beta chains below all came from one sample that was sequenced in a study of cytomegalovirus exposure and HLA in healthy donors. PCR employed 60 Vbeta and 13 Jbeta primers. Assay used: immunoSEQ multiplex PCR; TCRdb lists only in-frame clones, some missing. In the table there are about 110,000 clones, around 72% of which are singletons. The sequencing sample was made of PBMCs. These receptors all stem from a male donor in good health and CMV-seronegative.

There are a few counts of this clone. The rearrangement uses TRBV2 and TRBJ2-3; 11 bases fit TRBD2. With V trimmed by 3 bases and J by 6 bases, 2 bases remained unmatched. The CDR3 is 14 residues long. The germline V gene has CDR1 SNHLY and CDR2 FYNNEI. The DNA of the CDR3 is TGTGCCAGCAGTGAGGCTAGCGGGAGGGATACGCAGTATTTT. Translation gives CASSEASGRDTQYF.

V gene TRBV4-3 combines with J gene TRBJ2-7; tentatively, D is TRBD2 (5 bases). V lost 1 base to trimming and J lost 0 bases, with 10 bases between them. This CDR3 is 15 amino acids long. CDR1 and CDR2 from the germline V gene are LGHNA and YSLEER. The CDR3 reads CASSQVLAPSYEQYF. The CDR3 nucleotides read TGCGCCAGCAGCCAAGTGCTAGCCCCCTCCTACGAGCAGTACTTC.

The V call is TRBV5-6, the J call TRBJ2-3, with TRBD2 matching 9 bases. The V gene end was trimmed by 4 bases and the J gene end by 0 bases; junction bases not matched to a gene: 3. Germline CDR1 reads SGHDT; CDR2 reads YYEEEE. The CDR3 contains 15 residues. The CDR3 here is CASSRLADSTDTQYF. CDR3 bases: TGTGCCAGCAGCCGACTAGCGGATAGCACAGATACGCAGTATTTT.

The V and J genes are TRBV11-2 and TRBJ2-1; no clear D gene. Germline CDR1 SGHAT, CDR2 FQNNGV. The CDR3 spans 13 residues. V gave up 0 bases and J gave up 10 bases, with 10 bases separating them. The CDR3 here is CASSLEAPSEQFF. In DNA form, the CDR3 reads TGTGCCAGCAGCTTAGAGGCTCCCTCCGAGCAGTTCTTC.

This clone showed up just a few times. The junction shows a germline mismatch at one end, possibly a read error. The rearrangement links TRBV7-9 to TRBJ2-5; 13 bases line up with TRBD2. Germline CDR1 is SEHNR and CDR2 is FQNEAQ (reference sequence). There are 17 residues in the CDR3. CDR3 coding DNA: TGTTCCAGCAGCCCCTCCGGACTAGCGGGGGAGGGAGAGACCCAGTACTTC. The encoded protein is CSSSPSGLAGEGETQYF.

The chain couples TRBV10-3 to TRBJ2-1, with TRBD2 matching over 9 bases. In germline, CDR1 is ENHRY, CDR2 SYGVKD. The CDR3 has 16 amino acids. V lost 2 bases, J lost 8 bases, and 10 bases stayed unmatched. CDR3 sequence reads: CAISEVAGAFRDEQFF. The CDR3 DNA reads TGTGCCATCAGTGAGGTAGCGGGAGCCTTTCGCGATGAGCAGTTCTTC.

This clone occurred once. The rearrangement links TRBV10-3 to TRBJ1-5, with 7 positions matching TRBD1. The CDR3 runs 16 residues. J gave up 6 bases and V 0 bases, and 8 bases lay outside the gene matches. Germline V gene data show CDR1 as ENHRY and CDR2 as SYGVKD. CDR3 sequence: CAISESQDRAIQPQHF. The CDR3 DNA sequence: TGTGCCATCAGTGAGTCCCAAGACAGGGCTATTCAGCCCCAGCATTTT.

This chain joins TRBV6-4 and TRBJ2-1; D remains ambiguous. The length of the CDR3 is 15 residues. Trimming left V 6 bases short and J 1 base short, with 13 bases between. Germline CDR1 and CDR2: MRHNA and SNTAGT. The CDR3 DNA reads TGTGCCAGCAGCTCCTCTAGAAGGTCCTACAATGAGCAGTTCTTC. Residues: CASSSSRRSYNEQFF.

This clone showed up just once. J is TRBJ2-5 and V is TRBV2; the match to TRBD1 covers 7 bases. CDR1 and CDR2 (germline): SNHLY, FYNNEI. With 6 bases clipped from V and 5 bases from J, the junction kept 9 bases outside the gene matches. The CDR3 runs 14 residues. CDR3 bases: TGTGCCAGCAGCGGGGACAGAACGGAGGAGACCCAGTACTTC. Amino acids: CASSGDRTEETQYF.

J is TRBJ1-2 and V is TRBV6-5; 7 bases agree with TRBD1. Germline CDR1 is MNHEY and CDR2 is SVGAGI. Unmatched junction bases numbered 8, after V lost 6 bases and J lost 1 base. The CDR3 extends over 15 amino acids. As DNA, the CDR3 is TGTGCCAGCAGAACAAGACAGGGCGATAACTATGGCTACACCTTC. It codes for CASRTRQGDNYGYTF.

J is TRBJ2-1 and V is TRBV29-1; 13 bases fit TRBD2. The CDR3 spans 16 residues. Unmatched junction bases numbered 4, after V lost 5 bases and J lost 0 bases. The germline gives CDR1 SQVTM, CDR2 ANQGSEA. CDR3 sequence reads: CSVLGLAGSSYNEQFF. The CDR3 DNA sequence: TGCAGCGTTTTGGGACTAGCGGGGAGCTCCTACAATGAGCAGTTCTTC.

CDR3 residues: CASALRDSLPWGGNQPQHF. The CDR3 nucleotides read TGTGCCAGCGCCTTGAGGGACAGCCTCCCTTGGGGGGGCAATCAGCCCCAGCATTTT. The rearrangement joins TRBV28 to TRBJ1-5; TRBD1 matches 7 bases. This CDR3 has 19 amino acids. After removal of 8 bases from V and 2 bases from J, the junction contained 21 bases not matched to a gene. CDR1 is MDHEN, CDR2 SYDVKM, per germline.

This clone was found a few times. The genes are TRBV19 and TRBJ1-1; 8 bases fit TRBD1. V dropped 1 base and J dropped 5; count of bases not matched to a gene: 6. The CDR3 is 15 residues long. The germline CDR1 and CDR2 sequences are LNHDA and SQIVND (reference sequence). This CDR3 reads CASSIGSRGPTEAFF. Written as DNA, the CDR3 is TGTGCCAGTAGTATAGGTAGCAGGGGGCCAACTGAAGCTTTCTTT. Together with reference TRBV19 and TRBJ1-1, the CDR3 gives the full variable domain: DGGITQSPKYLFRKEGQNVTLSCEQNLNHDAMYWYRQDPGQGLRLIYYSQIVNDFQKGDIAEGYSVSREKKESFPLTVTSAQKNPTAFYLCASSIGSRGPTEAFFGQGTRLTVV.

This clone was recorded only once. The chain employs TRBV6-1 and TRBJ2-5; 10 nucleotides align to TRBD1. The DNA end favors TRBJ2-7, so the J call may be wrong. Germline V gene data show CDR1 as MNHNS and CDR2 as SASEGT. The CDR3 has 14 amino acids. The DNA of the CDR3 is TGTGCCAGCAGTGATGGGACAGGGGCCTACGAGCAGTACTTC. This gives the protein CASSDGTGAYEQYF.